This TCR beta chain was found in a study of T cells after somatic rescue of genetic block. The assay was immunoSEQ multiplex PCR, and TCRdb's table has in-frame clones only and misses some. Counted here are 70,000 to 85,000 clones, about nine tenths occurring once; the ten biggest clones make up approximately 2.9%. This clone was seen just once. The sample consisted of peripheral blood mononuclear cells (PBMCs). The sequence derives from a young man.

Here the CDR3 reads CASSPTGGGEKLFF. The CDR3 nucleotides read TGCGCCAGCAGCCCGACAGGGGGAGGTGAAAAACTGTTTTTT. V usage is TRBV5-1 and J usage is TRBJ1-4; 9 positions match TRBD1. The CDR3 length is 14 residues. The germline V gene encodes CDR1 SGHRS and CDR2 YFSETQ. The V segment lost 4 bases and the J segment 7 bases; nucleotides outside the gene matches: 5.